This paragraph reports one T cell receptor beta chain. The data were obtained in a study of blood T cell repertoires in COVID-19. Libraries were prepared by immunoSEQ multiplex PCR; TCRdb keeps only in-frame clonotypes and omits some of them. The sample records approximately 220,000 clones, 70% to 90% being singletons. Trimming pared 2 bases from V and 4 bases from J, leaving 8 bases between. The CDR3 is 13 residues long. Germline lookup yields CDR1 SGHTA and CDR2 FQGTGA. This chain joins TRBV7-3 and TRBJ1-2; possibly TRBD1 for D (5 bases). The receptor's source is a woman of 80 years or more with acute or convalescent COVID-19. The source material was peripheral blood. Here the CDR3 reads CASSLEGAYGYTF. The CDR3, as DNA: TGTGCCAGCAGCTTAGAAGGGGCCTATGGCTACACCTTC.